The entry below gives a single T cell receptor (beta chain) sequence along with its context. This sample stems from a study of T cell changes during pregnancy in multiple sclerosis. The table came from immunoSEQ multiplex PCR; TCRdb's copy has only in-frame clones and leaves some out. The sample carries around 40,000 clones, 85% to 90% recorded once. The CDR3 contains 16 residues. Trimming took off 0 bases at V and 4 bases at J, with 16 bases between the two ends. Germline V CDR1 and CDR2: SGDLS, YYNGEE. The J gene is TRBJ1-1, the V gene TRBV9; unclear D gene. This receptor was obtained from a female donor with multiple sclerosis, enrolled in a pregnancy study. Specimen: CD4+ T cells from peripheral blood mononuclear cells, collected in the first trimester of pregnancy. CDR3 DNA sequence: TGTGCCAGCAGCGTAGTTTGCGGGCGTTTTAGCACTGAAGCTTTCTTT. This encodes CASSVVCGRFSTEAFF.